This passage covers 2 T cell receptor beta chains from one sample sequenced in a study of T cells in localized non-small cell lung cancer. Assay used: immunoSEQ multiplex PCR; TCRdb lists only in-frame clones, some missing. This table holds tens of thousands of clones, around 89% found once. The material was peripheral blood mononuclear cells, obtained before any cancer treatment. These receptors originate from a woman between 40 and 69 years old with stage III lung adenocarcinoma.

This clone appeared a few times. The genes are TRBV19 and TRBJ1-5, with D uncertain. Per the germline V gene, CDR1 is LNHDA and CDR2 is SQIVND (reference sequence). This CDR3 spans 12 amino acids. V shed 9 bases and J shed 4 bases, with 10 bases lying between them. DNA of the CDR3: TGTGCCAGCCGAATTAGGAATCAGCCCCAGCATTTT. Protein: CASRIRNQPQHF.

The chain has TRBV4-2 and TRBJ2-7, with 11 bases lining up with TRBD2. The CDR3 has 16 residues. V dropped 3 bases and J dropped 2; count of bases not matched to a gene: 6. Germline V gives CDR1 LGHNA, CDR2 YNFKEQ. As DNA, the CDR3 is TGTGCCAGCAGCCAGACGACTAGCGGGGCTACCTACGAGCAGTACTTC. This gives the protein CASSQTTSGATYEQYF.